The 14 T cell receptor beta chains reported below all come from one sample, sequenced in a study of blood T cells in healthy people across ages. Primed by a sample-barcoded 5' primer and a J-beta primer mix, a second PCR proceeded for 7 to 11 cycles. TCRdb redid the calling of the 5' RACE reads with MiXCR, one entry per CDR3 protein. The sample carries around 1.1 million distinct CDR3 sequences, approximately 38% recorded once. Sequencing input: blood. The receptors were sampled from a man aged 18 to 30 in good health.

A few counts support this clonotype. The chain links TRBV27 to TRBJ2-2; TRBD1 might be the D (6 bases). V dropped 5 bases and J dropped 2 bases, with 15 bases sitting between them. Per germline, CDR1 MNHEY and CDR2 SMNVEV (reference sequence). CDR3 length: 16 residues. This CDR3 is CASSPGVSLNTGELFF. The CDR3 DNA is TGTGCCAGCAGTCCAGGGGTCTCTTTAAACACCGGGGAGCTGTTTTTT.

This clonotype was seen only once. A read error is possible here, since a much larger clone lies one base away. V is TRBV7-2 and J is TRBJ2-4; the match to TRBD1 covers 10 bases. The J call may be in error: the DNA end matches TRBJ2-7 better. The V gene's germline CDR1 is SGHTA and CDR2 FQGNSA. This CDR3 has 14 residues. CDR3 sequence reads: CAGSPDRGLYEQYF. CDR3 nucleotides: TGTGCCGGCAGCCCAGACAGGGGGCTGTACGAGCAGTACTTC.

To note about this clonotype: A read error may produce the germline difference seen at one junction end. The CDR3 here is CASTPGGNERFF. Written as DNA, the CDR3 is TGTGCCAGCACCCCAGGTGGGAATGAGCGGTTCTTC. The chain recombines TRBV6-5 with TRBJ2-1; the D is unclear. The length of the CDR3 is 12 residues. Germline CDR1 is MNHEY and CDR2 is SVGAGI.

This clonotype was observed a few times. The J gene is TRBJ1-1, the V gene TRBV4-3; D call uncertain. The CDR3 sequence is 16 residues long. Germline V CDR1 and CDR2: LGHNA, YSLEER. Trimming shortened V by 1 base and J by 1 base, and 13 bases separated the two germline ends. The CDR3 is CASSQGFYQENTEAFF. The CDR3 nucleotides read TGCGCCAGCAGCCAAGGATTTTACCAGGAGAACACTGAAGCTTTCTTT.

The chain employs TRBV27 and TRBJ2-7; D perhaps matches TRBD1 (5 bases). The CDR3 runs 16 residues. Trimming cost V 6 bases and J 4 bases, with 22 bases left between them. CDR1 is MNHEY and CDR2 is SMNVEV in the germline V gene (reference sequence). CDR3: CASRKGREGVSYEQYF. The CDR3 nucleotides are TGTGCCAGCAGGAAGGGTCGAGAAGGGGTTTCTTACGAGCAGTACTTC.

This clonotype has a handful of counts. This chain uses TRBV5-6 with TRBJ2-1; 8 bases align to TRBD2. The CDR3 runs to 16 residues. J lost 5 bases, V lost 2 bases, and 9 bases had no gene match. Per the germline V gene, CDR1 is SGHDT and CDR2 is YYEEEE. Here the CDR3 DNA reads TGTGCCAGCAGCTTCTATAGCGGGGCCCCCCACAATGAGCAGTTCTTC. Translated, it gives CASSFYSGAPHNEQFF.

The table lists this clonotype with a count of one. This sequence joins TRBV20-1 and TRBJ1-6; D gene ambiguous. V was shortened by 6 bases and J by 6 bases, with 12 bases between the two germline ends. From germline, CDR1 is DFQATT and CDR2 SNEGSKA (reference sequence). This CDR3 comprises 13 residues. In nucleotides, the CDR3 is TGCAGTGCCAAAGGTGGGGTTAATTCACCCCTCCACTTT. Its protein product is CSAKGGVNSPLHF.

This sequence joins TRBV7-2 and TRBJ2-3; the D is unclear. The CDR3 sequence is 13 residues long. The V end lost 1 base, the J end lost 6 bases, and 8 bases lay between the germline ends. Germline assignment: CDR1 SGHTA and CDR2 FQGNSA. The CDR3 is CASSLVLQDTQYF. Written as DNA, the CDR3 is TGTGCCAGCAGCTTAGTCCTTCAGGATACGCAGTATTTT. Complete variable domain (other parts from reference TRBV7-2 and TRBJ2-3): GAGVSQSPSNKVTEKGKDVELRCDPISGHTALYWYRQSLGQGLEFLIYFQGNSAPDKSGLPSDRFSAERTGGSVSTLTIQRTQQEDSAVYLCASSLVLQDTQYFGPGTRLTVL.

Turning to this clonotype: An end of the junction differs from the germline gene, which may be a read error. This chain joins TRBV5-1 and TRBJ2-7; the D gene is possibly TRBD1 (7 bases). Germline assignment: CDR1 SGHRS and CDR2 YFSETQ. This CDR3 has 13 amino acids. CDR3 loop: CAGRQGGNNEQYF. The DNA for the CDR3 is TGCGCCGGCAGACAGGGAGGTAACAATGAGCAGTACTTC.

This chain links TRBV20-1 with TRBJ1-4, with D perhaps TRBD1 (5 bases). Per germline, CDR1 DFQATT and CDR2 SNEGSKA (reference sequence). CDR3 size: 13 residues. V lost 7 bases and J 4 bases, leaving 13 bases between the germline ends. CDR3 DNA: TGCAGTGACGCCAAGGGACTTAATGAAAAACTGTTTTTT. It specifies CSDAKGLNEKLFF.

This clonotype appeared a few times. This chain uses TRBV6-6 with TRBJ2-7; 8 nucleotides match TRBD2. CDR3 size: 16 residues. Trimming removed 5 bases from V and 3 bases from J; junction bases left unmatched: 12. The germline CDR1 and CDR2 sequences are MNHNY and SVGAGI (reference sequence). Here the CDR3 DNA reads TGTGCCAGCAGTCCCACGGAAAATAGCGGGGTCTACGAGCAGTACTTC. Residues: CASSPTENSGVYEQYF.

Note on this clonotype: A much larger clone differs from this one at a single base, so this may be a read error. J is TRBJ2-3 and V is TRBV20-1; tentatively, D is TRBD2 (6 bases). The CDR3 runs to 17 residues. V lost 5 bases and J lost 5, with 26 bases in between. Germline CDR1 reads DFQATT; CDR2 reads SNEGSKA (reference sequence). The CDR3: CSAPSTLDQLGGDTQYF. The CDR3 bases are TGCAGTGCTCCATCAACCCTAGACCAGCTGGGAGGAGATACGCAGTATTTT.

This clonotype was detected a few times. The chain couples TRBV7-2 to TRBJ2-6, with no clear D. Germline values: CDR1 SGHTA, CDR2 FQGNSA. Deletions cut 2 bases from V and 4 bases from J, with 12 bases between. There are 16 residues in the CDR3. In nucleotides, the CDR3 is TGTGCCAGCAGCTTATTAATAGGCTTGGGGGCCAACGTCCTGACTTTC. This sequence encodes CASSLLIGLGANVLTF.

The gene calls are TRBV2 and TRBJ1-1; D uncertain. The CDR3 runs 13 residues. V was pared by 5 bases and J by 3 bases, with 10 bases between. Germline V gene lookup returns CDR1 SNHLY and CDR2 FYNNEI. Here the CDR3 DNA reads TGTGCCAGCAGTACATCCGAACACACTGAAGCTTTCTTT. Encoded protein: CASSTSEHTEAFF.